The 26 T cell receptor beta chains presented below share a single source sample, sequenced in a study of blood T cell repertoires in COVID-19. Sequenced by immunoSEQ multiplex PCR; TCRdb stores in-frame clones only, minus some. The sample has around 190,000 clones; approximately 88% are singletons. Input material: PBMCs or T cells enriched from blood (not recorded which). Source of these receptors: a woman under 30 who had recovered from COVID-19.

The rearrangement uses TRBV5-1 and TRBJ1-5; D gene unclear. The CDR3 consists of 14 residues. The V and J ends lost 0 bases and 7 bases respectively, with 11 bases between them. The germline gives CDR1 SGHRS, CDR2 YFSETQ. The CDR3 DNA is TGCGCCAGCAGCTTGGGAGGCGATTTCCAGCCCCAGCATTTT. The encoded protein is CASSLGGDFQPQHF.

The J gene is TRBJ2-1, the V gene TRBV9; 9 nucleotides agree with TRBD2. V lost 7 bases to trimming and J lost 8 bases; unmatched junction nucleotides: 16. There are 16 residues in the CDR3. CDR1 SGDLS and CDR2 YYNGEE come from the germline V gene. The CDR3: CASRRNPGLAPDEQFF. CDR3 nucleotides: TGTGCCAGCCGCCGGAATCCGGGACTAGCTCCCGATGAGCAGTTCTTC.

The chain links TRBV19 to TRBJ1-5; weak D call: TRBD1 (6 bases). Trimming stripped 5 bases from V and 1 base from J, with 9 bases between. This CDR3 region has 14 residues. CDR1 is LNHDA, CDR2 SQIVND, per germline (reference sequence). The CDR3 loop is CASSYRDSNQPQHF. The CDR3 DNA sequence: TGTGCCAGTAGTTACAGGGACAGCAATCAGCCCCAGCATTTT.

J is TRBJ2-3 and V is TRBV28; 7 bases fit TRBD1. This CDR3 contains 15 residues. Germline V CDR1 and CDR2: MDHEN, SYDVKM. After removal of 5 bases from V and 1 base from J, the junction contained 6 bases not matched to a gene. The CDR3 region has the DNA TGTGCCAGCAGTACCATAGACAGGGGCACAGATACGCAGTATTTT. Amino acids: CASSTIDRGTDTQYF. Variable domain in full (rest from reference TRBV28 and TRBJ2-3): DVKVTQSSRYLVKRTGEKVFLECVQDMDHENMFWYRQDPGLGLRLIYFSYDVKMKEKGDIPEGYSVSREKKERFSLILESASTNQTSMYLCASSTIDRGTDTQYFGPGTRLTVL.

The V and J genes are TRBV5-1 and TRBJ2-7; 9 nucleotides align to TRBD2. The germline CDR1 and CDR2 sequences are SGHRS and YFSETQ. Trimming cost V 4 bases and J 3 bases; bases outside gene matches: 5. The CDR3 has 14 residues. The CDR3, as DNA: TGCGCCAGCAGCGAGGGACTAGCAATCTACGAGCAGTACTTC. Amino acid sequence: CASSEGLAIYEQYF.

Here the CDR3 DNA reads TGTGCCAGTAGTATTGGGGGACTAGCGGCCTCCTACGAGCAGTACTTC. It encodes CASSIGGLAASYEQYF. The chain carries TRBV19 and TRBJ2-7; TRBD2 aligns across 11 bases. The V and J ends lost 3 bases and 0 bases, in that order; junction bases with no gene match: 4. Germline CDR1 and CDR2: LNHDA and SQIVND (reference sequence). This CDR3 comprises 16 residues. Variable domain in full (rest from reference TRBV19 and TRBJ2-7): DGGITQSPKYLFRKEGQNVTLSCEQNLNHDAMYWYRQDPGQGLRLIYYSQIVNDFQKGDIAEGYSVSREKKESFPLTVTSAQKNPTAFYLCASSIGGLAASYEQYFGPGTRLTVT.

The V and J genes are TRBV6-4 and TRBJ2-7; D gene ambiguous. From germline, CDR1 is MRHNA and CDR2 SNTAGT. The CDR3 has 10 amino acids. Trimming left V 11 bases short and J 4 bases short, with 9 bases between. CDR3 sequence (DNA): TGTGCCGTCAACAGATACGAGCAGTACTTC. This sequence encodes CAVNRYEQYF.

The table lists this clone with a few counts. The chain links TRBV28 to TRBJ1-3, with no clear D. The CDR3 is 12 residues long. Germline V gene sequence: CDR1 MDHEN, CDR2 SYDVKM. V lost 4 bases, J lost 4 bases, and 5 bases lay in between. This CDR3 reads CASSYSGNTIYF. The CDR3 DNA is TGTGCCAGCAGTTACAGCGGAAACACCATATATTTT.

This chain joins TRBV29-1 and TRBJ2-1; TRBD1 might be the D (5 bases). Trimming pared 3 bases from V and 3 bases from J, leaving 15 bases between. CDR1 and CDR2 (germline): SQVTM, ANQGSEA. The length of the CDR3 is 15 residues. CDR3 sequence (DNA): TGCAGCGTTGATAAAGGGGTTATGGGCTACAATGAGCAGTTCTTC. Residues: CSVDKGVMGYNEQFF.

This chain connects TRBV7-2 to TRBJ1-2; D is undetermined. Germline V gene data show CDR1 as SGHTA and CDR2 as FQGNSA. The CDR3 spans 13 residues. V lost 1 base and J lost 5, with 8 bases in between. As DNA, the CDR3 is TGTGCCAGCAGCTTAGATTCCGGGTATGGCTACACCTTC. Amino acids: CASSLDSGYGYTF.

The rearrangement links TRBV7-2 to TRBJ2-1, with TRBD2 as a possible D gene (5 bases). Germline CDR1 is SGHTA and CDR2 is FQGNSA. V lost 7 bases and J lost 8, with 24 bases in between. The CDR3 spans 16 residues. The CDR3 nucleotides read TGTGCCAGCATCCCCCACTTGCGGGCCAACGGGGATGAGCAGTTCTTC. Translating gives CASIPHLRANGDEQFF.

The CDR3 coding sequence is TGCAGCGTTCTCTACAGCTCCTATGGCTACACCTTC. Translation: CSVLYSSYGYTF. The chain carries TRBV29-1 and TRBJ1-2; unclear D gene. Germline V gene data show CDR1 as SQVTM and CDR2 as ANQGSEA. The CDR3 loop spans 12 amino acids. The V end lost 5 bases, the J end lost 4 bases, and 11 bases lay between the germline ends.

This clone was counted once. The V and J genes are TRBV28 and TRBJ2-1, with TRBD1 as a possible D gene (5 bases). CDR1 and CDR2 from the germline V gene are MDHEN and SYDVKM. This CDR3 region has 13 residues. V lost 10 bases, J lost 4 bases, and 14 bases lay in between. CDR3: CATSLGPYNEQFF. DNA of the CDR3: TGTGCCACCTCCCTGGGGCCATACAATGAGCAGTTCTTC.

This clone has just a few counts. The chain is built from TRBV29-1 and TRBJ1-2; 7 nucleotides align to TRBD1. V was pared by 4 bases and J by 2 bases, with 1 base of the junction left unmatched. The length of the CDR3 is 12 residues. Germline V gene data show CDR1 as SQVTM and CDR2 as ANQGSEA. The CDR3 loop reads CSVGDRNYGYTF. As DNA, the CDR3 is TGCAGCGTTGGGGACAGAAACTATGGCTACACCTTC.

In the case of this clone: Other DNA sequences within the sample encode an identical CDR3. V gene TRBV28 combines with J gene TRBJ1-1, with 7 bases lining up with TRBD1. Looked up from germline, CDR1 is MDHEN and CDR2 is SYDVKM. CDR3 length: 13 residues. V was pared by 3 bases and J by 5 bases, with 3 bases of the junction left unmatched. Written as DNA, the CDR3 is TGTGCCAGCAGTTTGCAGGGGGGAACTGAAGCTTTCTTT. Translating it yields CASSLQGGTEAFF.

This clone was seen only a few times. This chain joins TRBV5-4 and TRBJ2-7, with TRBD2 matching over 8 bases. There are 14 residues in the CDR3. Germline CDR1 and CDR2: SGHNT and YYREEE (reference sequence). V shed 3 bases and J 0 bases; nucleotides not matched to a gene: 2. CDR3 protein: CASSSGLASYEQYF. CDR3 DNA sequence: TGTGCCAGCAGCTCAGGACTAGCCTCCTACGAGCAGTACTTC.

In DNA form, the CDR3 reads TGTGCCTGGAGTGTGGTGGTAGCGGGAGGCTACGAGCAGTACTTC. It yields the protein CAWSVVVAGGYEQYF. This rearrangement joins TRBV30 to TRBJ2-7; 10 nucleotides align to TRBD2. Germline values: CDR1 GTSNPN, CDR2 SVGIG (reference sequence). The CDR3 has 15 residues. After removal of 0 bases from V and 3 bases from J, the junction contained 5 bases not matched to a gene.

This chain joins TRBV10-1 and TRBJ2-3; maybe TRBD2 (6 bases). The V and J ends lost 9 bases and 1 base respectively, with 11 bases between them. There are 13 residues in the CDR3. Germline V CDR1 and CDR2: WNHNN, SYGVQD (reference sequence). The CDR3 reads CARRESGTDTQYF. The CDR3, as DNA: TGCGCCAGGCGGGAATCTGGCACAGATACGCAGTATTTT.

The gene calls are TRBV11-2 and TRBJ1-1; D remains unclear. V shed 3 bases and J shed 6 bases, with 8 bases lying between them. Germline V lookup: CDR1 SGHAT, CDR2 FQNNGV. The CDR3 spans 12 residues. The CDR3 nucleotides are TGTGCCAGCAGCTTTTCCGGTCCTGAAGCTTTCTTT. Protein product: CASSFSGPEAFF.

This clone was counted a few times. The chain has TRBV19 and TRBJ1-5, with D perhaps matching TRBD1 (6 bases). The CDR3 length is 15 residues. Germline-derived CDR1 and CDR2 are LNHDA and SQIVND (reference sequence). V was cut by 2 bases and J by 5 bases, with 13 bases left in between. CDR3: CASSIIKDRYQPQHF. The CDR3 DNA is TGTGCCAGTAGTATAATAAAAGACAGGTATCAGCCCCAGCATTTT.

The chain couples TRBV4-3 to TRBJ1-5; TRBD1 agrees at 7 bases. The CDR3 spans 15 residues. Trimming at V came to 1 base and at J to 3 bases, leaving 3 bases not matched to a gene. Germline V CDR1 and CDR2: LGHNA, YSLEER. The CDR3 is CASSQGTGPNQPQHF. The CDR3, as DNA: TGCGCCAGCAGCCAAGGGACAGGACCCAATCAGCCCCAGCATTTT.

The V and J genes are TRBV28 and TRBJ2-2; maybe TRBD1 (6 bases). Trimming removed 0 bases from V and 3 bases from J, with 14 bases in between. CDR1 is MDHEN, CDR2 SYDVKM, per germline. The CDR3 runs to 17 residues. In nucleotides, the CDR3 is TGTGCCAGCAGTTTATGGGGGGCGGGTCGTGACACCGGGGAGCTGTTTTTT. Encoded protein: CASSLWGAGRDTGELFF.

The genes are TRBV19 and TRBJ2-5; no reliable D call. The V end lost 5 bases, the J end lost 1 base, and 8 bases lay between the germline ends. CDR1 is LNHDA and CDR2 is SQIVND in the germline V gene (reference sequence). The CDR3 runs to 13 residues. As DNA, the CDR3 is TGTGCCAGTAGTGGTCACACCCAAGAGACCCAGTACTTC. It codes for CASSGHTQETQYF.

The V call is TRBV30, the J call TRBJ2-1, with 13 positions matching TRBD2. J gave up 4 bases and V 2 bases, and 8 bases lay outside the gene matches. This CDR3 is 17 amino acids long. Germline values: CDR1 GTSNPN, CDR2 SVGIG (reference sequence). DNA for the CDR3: TGTGCCTGGAGTTTATACTGGACTAGCGGGAGATACAATGAGCAGTTCTTC. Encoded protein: CAWSLYWTSGRYNEQFF.

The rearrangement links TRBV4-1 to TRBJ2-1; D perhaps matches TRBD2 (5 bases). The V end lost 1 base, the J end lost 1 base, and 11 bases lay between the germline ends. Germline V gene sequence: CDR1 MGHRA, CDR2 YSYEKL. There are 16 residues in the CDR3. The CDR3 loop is CASSQVDLLSYNEQFF. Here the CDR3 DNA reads TGCGCCAGCAGCCAAGTGGACTTGTTGTCCTACAATGAGCAGTTCTTC.

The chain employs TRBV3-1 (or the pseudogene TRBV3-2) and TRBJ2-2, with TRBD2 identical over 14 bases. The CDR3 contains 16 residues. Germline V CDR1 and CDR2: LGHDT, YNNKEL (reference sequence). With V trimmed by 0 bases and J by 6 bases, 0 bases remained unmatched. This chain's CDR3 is CASSQETSGGAGELFF. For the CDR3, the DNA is TGTGCCAGCAGCCAAGAGACTAGCGGGGGGGCCGGGGAGCTGTTTTTT.